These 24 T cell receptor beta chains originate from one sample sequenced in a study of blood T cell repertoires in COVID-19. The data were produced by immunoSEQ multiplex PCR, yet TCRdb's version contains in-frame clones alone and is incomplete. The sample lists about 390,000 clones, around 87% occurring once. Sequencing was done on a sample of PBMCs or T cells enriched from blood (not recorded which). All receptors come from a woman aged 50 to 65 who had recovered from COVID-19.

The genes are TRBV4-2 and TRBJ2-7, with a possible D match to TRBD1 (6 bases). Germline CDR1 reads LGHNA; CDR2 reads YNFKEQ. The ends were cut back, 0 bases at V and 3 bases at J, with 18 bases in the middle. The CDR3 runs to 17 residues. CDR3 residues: CASSQDGRGGSFYEQYF. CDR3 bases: TGTGCCAGCAGCCAAGATGGGAGAGGGGGATCTTTCTACGAGCAGTACTTC.

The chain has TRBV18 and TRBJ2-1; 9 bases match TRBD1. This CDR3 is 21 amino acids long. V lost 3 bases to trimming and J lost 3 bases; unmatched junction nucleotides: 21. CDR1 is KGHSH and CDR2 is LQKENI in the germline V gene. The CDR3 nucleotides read TGTGCCAGCTCACCCACCGGCGGGACAGGGACCCCTGGGCGTTTCTACAATGAGCAGTTCTTC. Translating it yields CASSPTGGTGTPGRFYNEQFF.

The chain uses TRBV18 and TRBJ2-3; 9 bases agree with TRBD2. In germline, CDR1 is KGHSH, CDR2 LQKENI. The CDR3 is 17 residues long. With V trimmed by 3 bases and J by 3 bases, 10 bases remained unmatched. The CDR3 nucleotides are TGTGCCAGCTCACCTCCCGGGCTAGCGGGGATGACAGATACGCAGTATTTT. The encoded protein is CASSPPGLAGMTDTQYF. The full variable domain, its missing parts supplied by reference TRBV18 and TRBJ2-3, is NAGVMQNPRHLVRRRGQEARLRCSPMKGHSHVYWYRQLPEEGLKFMVYLQKENIIDESGMPKERFSAEFPKEGPSILRIQQVVRGDSAAYFCASSPPGLAGMTDTQYFGPGTRLTVL.

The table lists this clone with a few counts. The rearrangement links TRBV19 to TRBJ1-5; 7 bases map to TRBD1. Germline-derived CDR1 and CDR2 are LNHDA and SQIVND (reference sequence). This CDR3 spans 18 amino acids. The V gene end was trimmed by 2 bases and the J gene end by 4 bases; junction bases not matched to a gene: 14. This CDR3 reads CASSILGGRGVQNQPQHF. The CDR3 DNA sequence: TGTGCCAGTAGTATACTGGGAGGCAGGGGGGTTCAAAATCAGCCCCAGCATTTT.

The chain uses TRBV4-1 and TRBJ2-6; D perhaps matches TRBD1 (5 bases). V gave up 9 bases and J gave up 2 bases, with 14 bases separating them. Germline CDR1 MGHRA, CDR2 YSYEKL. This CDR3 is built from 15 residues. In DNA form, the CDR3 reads TGCGCCAGTGGGATCCCAGGGACTGGGGCCAACGTCCTGACTTTC. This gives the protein CASGIPGTGANVLTF.

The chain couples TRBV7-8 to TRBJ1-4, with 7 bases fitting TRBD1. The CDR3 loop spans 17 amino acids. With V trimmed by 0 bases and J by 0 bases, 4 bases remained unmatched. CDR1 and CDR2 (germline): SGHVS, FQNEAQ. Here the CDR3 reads CASSLASGTATNEKLFF. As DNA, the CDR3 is TGTGCCAGCAGCTTAGCATCCGGGACAGCAACTAATGAAAAACTGTTTTTT. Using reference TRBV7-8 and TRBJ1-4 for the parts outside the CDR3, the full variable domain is GAGVSQSPRYKVAKRGQDVALRCDPISGHVSLFWYQQALGQGPEFLTYFQNEAQLDKSGLPSDRFFAERPEGSVSTLKIQRTQQEDSAVYLCASSLASGTATNEKLFFGSGTQLSVL.

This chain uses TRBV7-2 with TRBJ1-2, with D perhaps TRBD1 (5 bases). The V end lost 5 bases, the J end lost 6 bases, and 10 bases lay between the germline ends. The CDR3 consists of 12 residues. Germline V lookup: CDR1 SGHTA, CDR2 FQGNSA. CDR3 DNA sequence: TGTGCCAGCAGCCCAGACAGCGATGGCTACACCTTC. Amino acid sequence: CASSPDSDGYTF.

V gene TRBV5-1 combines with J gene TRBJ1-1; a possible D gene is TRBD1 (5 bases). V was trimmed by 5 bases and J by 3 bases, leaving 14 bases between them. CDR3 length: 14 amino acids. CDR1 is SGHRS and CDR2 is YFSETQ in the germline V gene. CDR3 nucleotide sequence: TGCGCCAGCAGACAGATAACAGGATACACTGAAGCTTTCTTT. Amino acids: CASRQITGYTEAFF.

The CDR3 is CASSLVASGTGVYGYTF. The CDR3 DNA is TGTGCCAGCAGTTTAGTAGCGTCCGGGACAGGGGTCTATGGCTACACCTTC. This chain links TRBV28 with TRBJ1-2; 10 nucleotides match TRBD1. The CDR3 is 17 amino acids. V lost 2 bases, J lost 4 bases, and 10 bases stayed unmatched. Germline V gives CDR1 MDHEN, CDR2 SYDVKM.

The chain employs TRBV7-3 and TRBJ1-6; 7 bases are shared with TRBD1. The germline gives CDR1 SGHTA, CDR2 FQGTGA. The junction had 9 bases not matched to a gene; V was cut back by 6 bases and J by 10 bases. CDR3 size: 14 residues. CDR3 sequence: CASSTGQNLSPLHF. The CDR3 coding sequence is TGTGCCAGCAGTACGGGACAGAACTTATCACCCCTCCACTTT. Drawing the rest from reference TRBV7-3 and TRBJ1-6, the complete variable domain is GAGVSQTPSNKVTEKGKYVELRCDPISGHTALYWYRQSLGQGPEFLIYFQGTGAADDSGLPNDRFFAVRPEGSVSTLKIQRTERGDSAVYLCASSTGQNLSPLHFGNGTRLTVT.

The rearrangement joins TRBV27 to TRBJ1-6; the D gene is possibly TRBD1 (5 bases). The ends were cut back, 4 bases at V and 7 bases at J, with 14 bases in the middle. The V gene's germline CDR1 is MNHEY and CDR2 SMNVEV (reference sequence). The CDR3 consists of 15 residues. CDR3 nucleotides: TGTGCCAGCAGTTGGGGCGGGACGGAGAATTCACCCCTCCACTTT. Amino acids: CASSWGGTENSPLHF.

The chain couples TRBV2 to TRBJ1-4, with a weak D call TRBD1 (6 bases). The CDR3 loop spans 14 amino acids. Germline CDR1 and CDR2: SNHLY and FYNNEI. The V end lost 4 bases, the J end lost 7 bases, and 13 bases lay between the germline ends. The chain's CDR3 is CASSVPRGVEKLFF. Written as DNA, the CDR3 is TGTGCCAGCAGTGTACCCAGGGGAGTTGAAAAACTGTTTTTT.

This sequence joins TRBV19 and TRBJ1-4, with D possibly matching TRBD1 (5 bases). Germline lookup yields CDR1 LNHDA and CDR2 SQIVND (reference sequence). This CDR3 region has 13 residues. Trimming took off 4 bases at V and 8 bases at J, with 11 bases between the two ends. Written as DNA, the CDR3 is TGTGCCAGTAGTACAGGGTACGAAGAAAAACTGTTTTTT. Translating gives CASSTGYEEKLFF.

In nucleotides, the CDR3 is TGTGCCAGCAGCTTAGCGTACGGGGGGCGGGAGACCCAGTACTTC. It translates to CASSLAYGGRETQYF. This chain links TRBV7-6 with TRBJ2-5, with a possible D match to TRBD2 (7 bases). CDR3 length: 15 amino acids. Trimming cost V 0 bases and J 5 bases, with 13 bases left between them. The V gene's germline CDR1 is SGHVS and CDR2 FNYEAQ.

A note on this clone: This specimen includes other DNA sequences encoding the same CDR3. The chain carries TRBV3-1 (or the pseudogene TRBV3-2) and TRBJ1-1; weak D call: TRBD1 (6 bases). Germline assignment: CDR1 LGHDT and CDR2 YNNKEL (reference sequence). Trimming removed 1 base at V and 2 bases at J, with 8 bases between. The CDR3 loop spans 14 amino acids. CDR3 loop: CASSQGTANTEAFF. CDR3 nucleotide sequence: TGTGCCAGCAGCCAAGGGACAGCTAACACTGAAGCTTTCTTT.

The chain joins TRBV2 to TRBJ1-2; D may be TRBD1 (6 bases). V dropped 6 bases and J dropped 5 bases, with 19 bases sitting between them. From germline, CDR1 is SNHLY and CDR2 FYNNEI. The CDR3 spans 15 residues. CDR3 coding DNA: TGTGCCAGCAGGATTCAGGGGCCCAGCCTTTATGGCTACACCTTC. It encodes CASRIQGPSLYGYTF.

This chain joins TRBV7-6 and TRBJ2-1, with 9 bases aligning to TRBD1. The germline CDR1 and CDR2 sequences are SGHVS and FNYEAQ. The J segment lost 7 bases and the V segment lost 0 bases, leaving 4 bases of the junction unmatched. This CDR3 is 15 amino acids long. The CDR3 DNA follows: TGTGCCAGCAGCTTAGCCTTTGGACAGGGGAATGAGCAGTTCTTC. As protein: CASSLAFGQGNEQFF.

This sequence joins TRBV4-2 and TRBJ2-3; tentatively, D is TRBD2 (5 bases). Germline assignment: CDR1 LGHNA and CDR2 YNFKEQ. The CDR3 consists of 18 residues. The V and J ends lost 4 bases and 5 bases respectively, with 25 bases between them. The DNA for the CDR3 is TGTGCCAGCAGCCCCAAGATCCAACTCAGAGGGTCAATAGATACGCAGTATTTT. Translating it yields CASSPKIQLRGSIDTQYF.

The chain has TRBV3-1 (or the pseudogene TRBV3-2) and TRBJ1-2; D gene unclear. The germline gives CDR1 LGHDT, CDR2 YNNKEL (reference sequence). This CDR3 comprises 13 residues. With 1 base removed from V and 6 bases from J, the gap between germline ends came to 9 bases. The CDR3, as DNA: TGTGCCAGCAGCCAAGGATCCGGTGATGGCTACACCTTC. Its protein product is CASSQGSGDGYTF.

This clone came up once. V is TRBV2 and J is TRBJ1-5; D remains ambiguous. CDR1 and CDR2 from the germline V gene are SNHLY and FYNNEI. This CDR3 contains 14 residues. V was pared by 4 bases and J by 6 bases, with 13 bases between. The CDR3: CASSASISSQPQHF. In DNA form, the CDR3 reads TGTGCCAGCAGTGCCAGTATCTCTTCTCAGCCCCAGCATTTT.

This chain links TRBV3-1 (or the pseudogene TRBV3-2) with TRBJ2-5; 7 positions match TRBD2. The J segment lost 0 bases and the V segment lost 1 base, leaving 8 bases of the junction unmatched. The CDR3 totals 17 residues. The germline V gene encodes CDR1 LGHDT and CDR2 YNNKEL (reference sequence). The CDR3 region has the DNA TGTGCCAGCAGCCAAGGGAGTAGCGGGTTGTACCAAGAGACCCAGTACTTC. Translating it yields CASSQGSSGLYQETQYF.

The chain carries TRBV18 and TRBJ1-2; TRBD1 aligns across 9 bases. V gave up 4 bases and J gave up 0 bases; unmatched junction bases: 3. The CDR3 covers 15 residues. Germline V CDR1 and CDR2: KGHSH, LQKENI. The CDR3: CASSRGTGPNYGYTF. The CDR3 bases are TGTGCCAGCTCACGGGGGACAGGGCCTAACTATGGCTACACCTTC.

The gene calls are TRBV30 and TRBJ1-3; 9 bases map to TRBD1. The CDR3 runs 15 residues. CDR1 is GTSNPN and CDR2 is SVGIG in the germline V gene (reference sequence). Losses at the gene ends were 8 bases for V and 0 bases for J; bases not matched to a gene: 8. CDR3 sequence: CAGKGQGSSGNTIYF. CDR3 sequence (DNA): TGTGCCGGGAAAGGACAGGGGAGCTCTGGAAACACCATATATTTT.

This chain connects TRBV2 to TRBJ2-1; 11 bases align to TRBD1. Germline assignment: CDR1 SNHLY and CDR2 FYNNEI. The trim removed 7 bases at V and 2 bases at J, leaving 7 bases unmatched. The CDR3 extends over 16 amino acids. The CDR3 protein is CASNFRGQGAYNEQFF. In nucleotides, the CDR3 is TGTGCCAGCAACTTCCGGGGACAGGGGGCCTACAATGAGCAGTTCTTC.